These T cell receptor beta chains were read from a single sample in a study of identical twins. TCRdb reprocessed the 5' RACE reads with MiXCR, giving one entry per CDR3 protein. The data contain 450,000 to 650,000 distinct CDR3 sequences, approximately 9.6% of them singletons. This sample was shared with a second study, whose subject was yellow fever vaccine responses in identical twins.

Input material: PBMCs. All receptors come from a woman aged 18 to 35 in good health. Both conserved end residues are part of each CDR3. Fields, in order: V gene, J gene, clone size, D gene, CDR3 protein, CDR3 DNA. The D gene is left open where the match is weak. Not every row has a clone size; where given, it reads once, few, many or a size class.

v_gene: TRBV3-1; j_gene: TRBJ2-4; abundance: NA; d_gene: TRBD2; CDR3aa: CASSQGGGAEYF; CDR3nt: TGTGCCAGCAGCCAAGGCGGGGGGGCCGAGTACTTC
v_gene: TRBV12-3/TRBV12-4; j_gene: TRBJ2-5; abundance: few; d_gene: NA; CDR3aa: CASSPQGGVGETQYF; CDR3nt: TGTGCCAGCAGCCCCCAGGGGGGGGTTGGAGAGACCCAGTACTTC
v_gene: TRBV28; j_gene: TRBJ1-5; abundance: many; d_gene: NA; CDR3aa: CASGPVSNQPQHF; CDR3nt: TGTGCCAGCGGACCGGTTAGCAATCAGCCCCAGCATTTT
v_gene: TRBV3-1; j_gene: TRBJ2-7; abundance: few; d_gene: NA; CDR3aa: CASSQFFGYEQYF; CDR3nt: TGTGCCAGCAGCCAATTTTTTGGATACGAGCAGTACTTC
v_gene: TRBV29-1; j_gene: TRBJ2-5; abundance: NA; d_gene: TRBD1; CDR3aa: CSARTGVVETQYF; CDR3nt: TGCAGCGCTAGAACAGGGGTAGTTGAGACCCAGTACTTC
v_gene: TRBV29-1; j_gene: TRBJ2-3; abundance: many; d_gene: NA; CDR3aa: CSVKQSPSTDTQYF; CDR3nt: TGCAGCGTTAAACAGAGCCCTAGCACAGATACGCAGTATTTT
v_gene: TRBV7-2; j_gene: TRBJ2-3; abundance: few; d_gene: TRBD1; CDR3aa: CASSPLGDRVYF; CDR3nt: TGTGCCAGCAGCCCGCTGGGGGACAGGGTCTATTTT
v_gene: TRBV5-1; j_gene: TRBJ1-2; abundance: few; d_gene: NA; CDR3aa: CASSSSRDTGSYSNYGYTF; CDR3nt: TGCGCCAGCAGCTCCTCTCGGGACACCGGCTCTTACTCTAACTATGGCTACACCTTC
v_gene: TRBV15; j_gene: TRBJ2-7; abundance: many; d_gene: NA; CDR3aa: CATSRDRLAGPSSYEQYF; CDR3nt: TGTGCCACCAGCAGAGATAGGTTGGCAGGCCCGAGCTCCTACGAGCAGTACTTC
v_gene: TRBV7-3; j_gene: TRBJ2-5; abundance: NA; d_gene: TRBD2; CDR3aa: CASSLTGLAGVGETQYF; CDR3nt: TGTGCCAGCAGCTTAACGGGACTAGCGGGGGTAGGGGAGACCCAGTACTTC
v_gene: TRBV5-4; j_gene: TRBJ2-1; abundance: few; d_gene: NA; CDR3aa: CASSLSREYNEQFF; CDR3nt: TGTGCCAGCAGCTTGAGCAGGGAGTACAATGAGCAGTTCTTC
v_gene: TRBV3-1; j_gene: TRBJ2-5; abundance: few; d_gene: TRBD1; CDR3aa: CASSQETGSQETQYF; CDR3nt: TGTGCCAGCAGCCAGGAGACAGGGAGCCAAGAGACCCAGTACTTC
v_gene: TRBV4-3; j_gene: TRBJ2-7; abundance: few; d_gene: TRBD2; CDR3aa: CASSQDVAGVYEQYF; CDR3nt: TGCGCCAGCAGCCAAGATGTAGCGGGAGTTTACGAGCAGTACTTC
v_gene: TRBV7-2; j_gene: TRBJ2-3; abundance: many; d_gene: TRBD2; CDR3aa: CASSREVITDTQYF; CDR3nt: TGTGCCAGCAGCCGGGAGGTAATCACAGATACGCAGTATTTT
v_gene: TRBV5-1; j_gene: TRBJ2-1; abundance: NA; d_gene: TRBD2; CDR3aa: CASSLTGGNSYNEQFF; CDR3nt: TGCGCCAGCAGCTTAACGGGAGGCAACTCCTACAATGAGCAGTTCTTC
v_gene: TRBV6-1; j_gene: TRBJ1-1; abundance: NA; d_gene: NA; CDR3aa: CASSPRGGLGTEAFF; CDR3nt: TGTGCCAGCAGTCCACGGGGGGGGTTGGGAACTGAAGCTTTCTTT
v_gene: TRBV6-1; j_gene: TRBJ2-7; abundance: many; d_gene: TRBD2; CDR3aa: CASTRTSVAYEQYF; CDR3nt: TGTGCCAGCACCCGGACTAGCGTCGCCTACGAGCAGTACTTC
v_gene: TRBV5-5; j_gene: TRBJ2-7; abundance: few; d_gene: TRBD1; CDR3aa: CASRPGTGAFYEQYF; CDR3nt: TGTGCCAGCAGACCAGGGACAGGGGCGTTCTACGAGCAGTACTTC
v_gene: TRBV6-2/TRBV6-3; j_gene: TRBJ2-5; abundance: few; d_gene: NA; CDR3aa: CASTRRGGTQYF; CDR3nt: TGTGCCAGCACGAGGCGGGGCGGGACCCAGTACTTC
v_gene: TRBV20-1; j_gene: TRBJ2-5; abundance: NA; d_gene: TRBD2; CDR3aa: CSARALAGAQETQYF; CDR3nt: TGCAGTGCTAGAGCGTTAGCGGGAGCGCAAGAGACCCAGTACTTC
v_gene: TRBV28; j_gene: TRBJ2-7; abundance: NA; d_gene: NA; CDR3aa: CASSSTDPYEQYF; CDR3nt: TGTGCCAGCAGTTCAACTGATCCCTACGAGCAGTACTTC
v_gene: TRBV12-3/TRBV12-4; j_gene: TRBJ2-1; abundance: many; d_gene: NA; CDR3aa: CATSVGDEQFF; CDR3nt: TGTGCCACCTCAGTCGGTGATGAGCAGTTCTTC
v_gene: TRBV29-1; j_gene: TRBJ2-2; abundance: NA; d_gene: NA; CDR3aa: CSVTIVGNTGELFF; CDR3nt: TGCAGCGTTACTATAGTAGGGAACACCGGGGAGCTGTTTTTT
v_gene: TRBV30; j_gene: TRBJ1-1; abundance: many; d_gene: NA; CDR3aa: CAWSGAGNTEAFF; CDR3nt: TGTGCCTGGAGTGGGGCTGGGAACACTGAAGCTTTCTTT
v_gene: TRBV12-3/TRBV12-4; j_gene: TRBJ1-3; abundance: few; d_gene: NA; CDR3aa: CASTRTESSGNTIYF; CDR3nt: TGTGCCAGCACCCGGACGGAGAGCTCTGGAAACACCATATATTTT
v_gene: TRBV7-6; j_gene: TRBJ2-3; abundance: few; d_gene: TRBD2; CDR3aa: CASSSLAGVGTDTQYF; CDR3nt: TGTGCCAGCAGCTCCCTAGCGGGGGTGGGCACAGATACGCAGTATTTT
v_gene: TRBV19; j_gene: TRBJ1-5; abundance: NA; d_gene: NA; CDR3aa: CASSKSGISNQPQHF; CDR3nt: TGTGCCAGTAGTAAGTCGGGCATTAGCAATCAGCCCCAGCATTTT
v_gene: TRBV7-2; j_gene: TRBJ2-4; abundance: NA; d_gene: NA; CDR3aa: CASSFVGENIQYF; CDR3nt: TGTGCCAGCAGCTTCGTCGGGGAAAACATTCAGTACTTC
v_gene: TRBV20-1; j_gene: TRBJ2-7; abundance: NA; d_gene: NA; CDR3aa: CSARDPTGGDEQYF; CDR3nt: TGCAGTGCTAGAGACCCAACAGGCGGGGACGAGCAGTACTTC
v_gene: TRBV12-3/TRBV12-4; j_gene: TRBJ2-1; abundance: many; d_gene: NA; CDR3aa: CASSGARQRGNEQFF; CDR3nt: TGTGCCAGCAGTGGGGCCCGACAAAGGGGGAATGAGCAGTTCTTC
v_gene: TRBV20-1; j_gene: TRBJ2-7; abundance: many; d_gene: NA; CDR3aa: CSAADSLGYF; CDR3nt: TGCAGTGCTGCTGACTCCCTCGGGTACTTC
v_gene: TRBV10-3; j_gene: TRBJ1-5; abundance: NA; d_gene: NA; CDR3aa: CAISERDASNQPQHF; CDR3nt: TGTGCCATCAGTGAGAGGGACGCTAGCAATCAGCCCCAGCATTTT
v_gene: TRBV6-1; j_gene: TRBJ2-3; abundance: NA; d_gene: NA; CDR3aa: CASSAEVGFWDTQYF; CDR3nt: TGTGCCAGCAGCGCCGAGGTGGGGTTTTGGGATACGCAGTATTTT
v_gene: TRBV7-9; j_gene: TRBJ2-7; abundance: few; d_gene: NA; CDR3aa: CASSSTMGPAPISEQYF; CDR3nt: TGTGCCAGCAGCTCTACTATGGGGCCCGCCCCAATCTCCGAGCAGTACTTC
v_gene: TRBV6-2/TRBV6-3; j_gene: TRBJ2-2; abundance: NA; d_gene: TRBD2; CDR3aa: CASSPLAGVWLFF; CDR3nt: TGTGCCAGCAGCCCACTAGCGGGAGTTTGGCTGTTTTTT
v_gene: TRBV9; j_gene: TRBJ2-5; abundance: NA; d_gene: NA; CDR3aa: CASSDRLGGETQYF; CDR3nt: TGTGCCAGCAGCGACCGACTGGGCGGAGAGACCCAGTACTTC
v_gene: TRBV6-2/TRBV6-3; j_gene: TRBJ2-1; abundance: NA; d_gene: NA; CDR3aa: CASSYSGGIGWDEQFF; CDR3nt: TGTGCCAGCAGTTACTCGGGCGGGATAGGCTGGGATGAGCAGTTCTTC
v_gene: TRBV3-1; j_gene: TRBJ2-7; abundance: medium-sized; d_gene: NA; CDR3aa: CASSQDLSYEQYF; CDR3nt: TGTGCCAGCAGCCAAGATTTGAGCTACGAGCAGTACTTC
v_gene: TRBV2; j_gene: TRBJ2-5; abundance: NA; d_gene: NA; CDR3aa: CASSKSGETQYF; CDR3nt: TGTGCCAGCAGTAAAAGCGGAGAGACCCAGTACTTC
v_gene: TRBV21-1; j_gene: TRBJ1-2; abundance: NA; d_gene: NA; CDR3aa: CASSKVCRTVYGYTF; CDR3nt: TGTGCCAGCAGCAAAGTGTGTCGAACTGTCTATGGCTACACCTTC
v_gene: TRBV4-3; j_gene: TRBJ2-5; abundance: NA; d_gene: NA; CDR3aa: CASSQEARAAETQYF; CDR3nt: TGCGCCAGCAGCCAAGAAGCCAGGGCCGCAGAGACCCAGTACTTC
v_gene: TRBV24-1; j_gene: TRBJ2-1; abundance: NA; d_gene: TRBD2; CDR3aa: CATRSGGEDNEQFF; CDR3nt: TGTGCCACCAGAAGCGGGGGGGAGGACAATGAGCAGTTCTTC
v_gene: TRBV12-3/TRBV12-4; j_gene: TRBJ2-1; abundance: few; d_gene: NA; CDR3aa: CASSLGQFNEQFF; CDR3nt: TGTGCCAGCAGTTTAGGACAGTTTAATGAGCAGTTCTTC
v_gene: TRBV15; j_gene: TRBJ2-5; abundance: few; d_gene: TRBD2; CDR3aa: CATSTGLAGGLLGETQYF; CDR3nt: TGTGCCACCAGCACGGGACTAGCGGGAGGTTTGTTGGGAGAGACCCAGTACTTC